This T cell receptor beta chain was found in a study of shared clonotypes between healthy human individuals. This CDR3 comprises 17 residues. CDR1 ENHRY and CDR2 SYGVKD come from the germline V gene. V lost 6 bases to trimming and J lost 0 bases, with 15 bases between them. Measured with immunoSEQ multiplex PCR; TCRdb has only the in-frame clones, and not every one. In the table there are approximately 2,300,000 clones, 85% to 95% of which are singletons. The source of this sequence is a man younger than 30 in good health. Some clones in this sample may be carry-over from other donors' samples. The V and J genes are TRBV10-3 and TRBJ2-6; a weak D match, TRBD2 (6 bases). Sequenced material: naive CD4+ T cells from PBMCs. As to subset: CD45RA+ positively selected. The CDR3 DNA reads TGTGCCATCAGGGACGGGACTTCTGTCTCTGGGGCCAACGTCCTGACTTTC. Encoded protein: CAIRDGTSVSGANVLTF.